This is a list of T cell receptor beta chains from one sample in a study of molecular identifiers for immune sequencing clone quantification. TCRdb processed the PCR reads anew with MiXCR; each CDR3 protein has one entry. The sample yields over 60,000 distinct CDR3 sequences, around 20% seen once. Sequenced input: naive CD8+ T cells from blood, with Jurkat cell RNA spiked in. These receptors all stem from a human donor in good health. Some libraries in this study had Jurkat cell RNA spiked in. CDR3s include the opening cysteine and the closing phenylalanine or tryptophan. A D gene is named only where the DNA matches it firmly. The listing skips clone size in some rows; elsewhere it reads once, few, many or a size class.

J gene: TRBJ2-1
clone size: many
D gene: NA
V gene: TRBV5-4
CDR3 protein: CASSQTGDWTYNEQFF
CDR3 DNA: TGTGCCAGCAGTCAAACGGGGGATTGGACCTACAATGAGCAGTTCTTC

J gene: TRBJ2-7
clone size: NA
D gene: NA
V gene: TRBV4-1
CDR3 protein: CASTWSMSSYEQYF
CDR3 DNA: TGCGCCAGCACCTGGAGTATGAGCTCCTACGAGCAGTACTTC

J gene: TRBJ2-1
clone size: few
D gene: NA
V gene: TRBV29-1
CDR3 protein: CSVEGRARMNEQFF
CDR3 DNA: TGCAGCGTTGAGGGAAGGGCTAGGATGAATGAGCAGTTCTTC

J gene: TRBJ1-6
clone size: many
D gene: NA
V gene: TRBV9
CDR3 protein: CASSANRDSYNSPLHF
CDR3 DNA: TGTGCCAGCAGCGCCAACAGGGACTCCTATAATTCACCCCTCCACTTT

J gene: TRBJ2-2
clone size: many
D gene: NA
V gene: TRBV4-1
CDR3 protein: CASSPSDRLELVNTGELFF
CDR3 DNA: TGCGCCAGCAGCCCGTCCGACCGGCTGGAATTAGTGAACACCGGGGAGCTGTTTTTT

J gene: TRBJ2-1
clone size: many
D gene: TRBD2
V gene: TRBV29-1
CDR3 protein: CSVEDHEREPIPEQFF
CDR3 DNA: TGCAGCGTTGAAGATCACGAGCGGGAGCCGATCCCCGAGCAGTTCTTC

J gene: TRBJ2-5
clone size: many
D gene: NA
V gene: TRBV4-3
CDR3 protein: CASSPLTGEETQYF
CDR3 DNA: TGCGCCAGCAGCCCTCTAACCGGGGAAGAGACCCAGTACTTC

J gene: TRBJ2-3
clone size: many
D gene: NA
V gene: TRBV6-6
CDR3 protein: CASAKSGYTDTQYF
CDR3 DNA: TGTGCCAGCGCTAAGAGCGGGTACACAGATACGCAGTATTTT

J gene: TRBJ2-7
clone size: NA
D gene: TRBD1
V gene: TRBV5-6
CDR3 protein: CASSLGATGVHEQYF
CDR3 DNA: TGTGCCAGCAGCTTGGGGGCGACAGGGGTCCACGAGCAGTACTTC

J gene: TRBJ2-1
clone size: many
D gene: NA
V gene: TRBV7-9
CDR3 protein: CASSLLSNEQFF
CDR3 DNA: TGTGCCAGCAGCTTATTGTCCAATGAGCAGTTCTTC

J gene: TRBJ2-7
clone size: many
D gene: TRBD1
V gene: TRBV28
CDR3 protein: CASYQPGQGAGEQYF
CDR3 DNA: TGTGCCAGCTACCAACCGGGACAGGGGGCTGGCGAGCAGTACTTC

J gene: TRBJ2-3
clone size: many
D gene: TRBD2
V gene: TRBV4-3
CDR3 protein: CASSPILAGDPDTQYF
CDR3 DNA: TGCGCCAGCAGCCCCATCCTAGCGGGAGACCCAGATACGCAGTATTTT

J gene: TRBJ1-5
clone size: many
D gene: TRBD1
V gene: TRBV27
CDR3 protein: CASRPRDRDHQPQHF
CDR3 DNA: TGTGCCAGCAGACCCCGGGACAGGGACCATCAGCCCCAGCATTTT

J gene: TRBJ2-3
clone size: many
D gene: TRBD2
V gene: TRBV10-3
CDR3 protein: CATFWTSGDTDTQYF
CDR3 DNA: TGTGCCACCTTTTGGACTAGCGGGGACACAGATACGCAGTATTTT

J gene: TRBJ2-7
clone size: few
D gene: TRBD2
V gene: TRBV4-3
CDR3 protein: CASSQYPASGGAYEQYF
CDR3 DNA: TGCGCCAGCAGCCAGTACCCCGCTAGCGGGGGGGCCTACGAGCAGTACTTC

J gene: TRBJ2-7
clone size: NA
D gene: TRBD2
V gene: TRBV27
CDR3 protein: CASSTAWTSGRDRGYEQYF
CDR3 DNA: TGTGCCAGCAGCACTGCCTGGACTAGCGGGAGGGATAGGGGTTACGAGCAGTACTTC

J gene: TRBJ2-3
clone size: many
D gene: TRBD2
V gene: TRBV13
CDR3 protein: CASSSRTSGGRDTQYF
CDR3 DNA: TGTGCCAGCAGCTCGCGGACTAGCGGAGGCAGGGATACGCAGTATTTT

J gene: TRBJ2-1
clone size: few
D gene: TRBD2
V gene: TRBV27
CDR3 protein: CASKLWSAGAHNEQFF
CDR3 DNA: TGTGCCAGCAAACTTTGGTCAGCGGGAGCCCACAATGAGCAGTTCTTC

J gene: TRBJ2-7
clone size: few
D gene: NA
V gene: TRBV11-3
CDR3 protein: CASSLARQDRYEQYF
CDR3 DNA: TGTGCCAGCAGCTTAGCCCGACAAGACCGCTACGAGCAGTACTTC

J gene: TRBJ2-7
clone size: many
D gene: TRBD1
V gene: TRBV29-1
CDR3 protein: CSVLGQAANEQYF
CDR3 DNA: TGCAGCGTCCTCGGACAGGCCGCCAACGAGCAGTACTTC

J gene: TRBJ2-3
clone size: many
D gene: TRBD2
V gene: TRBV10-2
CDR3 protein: CASSGFLAGTSTDTQYF
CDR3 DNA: TGCGCCAGCAGTGGTTTTCTAGCGGGCACTAGCACAGATACGCAGTATTTT

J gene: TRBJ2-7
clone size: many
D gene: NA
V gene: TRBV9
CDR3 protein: CASSVGSGVSHEQYF
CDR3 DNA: TGTGCCAGCAGCGTAGGGTCCGGGGTTAGCCACGAGCAGTACTTC

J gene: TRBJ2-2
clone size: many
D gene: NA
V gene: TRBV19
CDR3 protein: CASTGGLNTGELFF
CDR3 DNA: TGTGCCAGTACGGGCGGGCTGAACACCGGGGAGCTGTTTTTT

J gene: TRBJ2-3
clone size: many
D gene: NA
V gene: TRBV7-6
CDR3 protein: CASSLMGATDTQYF
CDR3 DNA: TGTGCCAGCAGCTTAATGGGGGCAACAGATACGCAGTATTTT

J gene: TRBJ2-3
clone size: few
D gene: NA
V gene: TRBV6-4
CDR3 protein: CASSDSPSGGSTGTQYF
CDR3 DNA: TGTGCCAGCAGTGACTCGCCATCGGGCGGTAGCACAGGTACGCAGTATTTT

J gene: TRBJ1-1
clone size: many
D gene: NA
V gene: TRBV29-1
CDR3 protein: CSVRWTVMNTEAFF
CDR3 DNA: TGCAGCGTGCGGTGGACGGTTATGAACACTGAAGCTTTCTTT

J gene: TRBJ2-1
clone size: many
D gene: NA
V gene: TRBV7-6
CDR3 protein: CASSSGYNEQFF
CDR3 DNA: TGTGCCAGCAGCTCCGGATACAATGAGCAGTTCTTC

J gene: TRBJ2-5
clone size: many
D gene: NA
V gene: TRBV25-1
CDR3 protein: CASSESGRGLETQYF
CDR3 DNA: TGTGCCAGCAGTGAATCAGGCAGAGGGTTAGAGACCCAGTACTTC

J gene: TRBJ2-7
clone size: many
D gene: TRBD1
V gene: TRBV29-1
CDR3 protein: CSVEDSDRGLSYEQYF
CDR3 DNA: TGCAGCGTTGAAGACTCGGACAGGGGGTTATCCTACGAGCAGTACTTC

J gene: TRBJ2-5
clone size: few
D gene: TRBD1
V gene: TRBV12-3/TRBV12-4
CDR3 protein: CASSPMTGNQETQYF
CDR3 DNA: TGTGCCAGCAGTCCCATGACAGGGAACCAAGAGACCCAGTACTTC

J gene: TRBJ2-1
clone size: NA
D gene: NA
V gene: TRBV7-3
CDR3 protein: CASSLSPYNEQFF
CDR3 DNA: TGTGCCAGCAGCTTGTCCCCCTACAATGAGCAGTTCTTC

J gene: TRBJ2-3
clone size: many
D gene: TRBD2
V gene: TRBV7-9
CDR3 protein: CASSPNPWDYTQKEDSTDTQYF
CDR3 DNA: TGTGCCAGCAGCCCCAACCCGTGGGACTATACTCAAAAGGAGGATAGCACAGATACGCAGTATTTT

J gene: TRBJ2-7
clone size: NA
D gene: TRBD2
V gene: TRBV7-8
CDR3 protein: CASSLARLAGFYEQYF
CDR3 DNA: TGTGCCAGCAGCTTAGCGCGTCTAGCGGGGTTCTACGAGCAGTACTTC

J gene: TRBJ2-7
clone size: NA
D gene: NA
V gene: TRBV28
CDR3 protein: CASSLFVRYEQYF
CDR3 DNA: TGTGCCAGCAGTTTATTCGTACGCTACGAGCAGTACTTC

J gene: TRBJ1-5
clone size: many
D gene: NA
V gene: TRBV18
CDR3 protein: CASSPPGGQPQHF
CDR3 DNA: TGTGCCAGCTCACCACCGGGGGGTCAGCCCCAGCATTTT

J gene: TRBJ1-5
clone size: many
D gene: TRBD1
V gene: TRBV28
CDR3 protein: CASSLGQGFRQPQHF
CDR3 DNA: TGTGCCAGCAGCCTGGGACAGGGGTTTCGACAGCCCCAGCATTTT

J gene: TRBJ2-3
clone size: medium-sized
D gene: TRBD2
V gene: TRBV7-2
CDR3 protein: CASSLGRVSSGSRATDTQYF
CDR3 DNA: TGTGCCAGCAGCTTAGGCCGGGTGTCTAGCGGGAGTCGGGCGACAGATACGCAGTATTTT

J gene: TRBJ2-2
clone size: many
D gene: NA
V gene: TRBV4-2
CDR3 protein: CASSQDFFANTGELFF
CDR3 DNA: TGTGCCAGCAGCCAAGATTTCTTCGCGAACACCGGGGAGCTGTTTTTT

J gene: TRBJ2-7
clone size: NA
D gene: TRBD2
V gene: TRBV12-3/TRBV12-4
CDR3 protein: CASSLLVGLAGVGEQYF
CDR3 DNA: TGTGCCAGCAGTTTACTTGTGGGGCTAGCGGGAGTGGGGGAGCAGTACTTC

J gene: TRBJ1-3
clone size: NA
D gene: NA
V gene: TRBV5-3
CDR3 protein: CASSLDQTSGNTIYF
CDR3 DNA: TGTGCCAGCAGCTTGGATCAGACCTCTGGAAACACCATATATTTT

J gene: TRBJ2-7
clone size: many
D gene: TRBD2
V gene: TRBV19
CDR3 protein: CASSIAGVSDEQYF
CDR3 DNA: TGTGCCAGTAGTATTGCGGGGGTGTCCGACGAGCAGTACTTC